The sample holds a few counts of the clone carrying this TCR beta chain. Antigen specificity is unknown. This entry belongs to a study of T cells after yellow fever vaccination. Findings and limits, study-wide: A weaker secondary response peaked on day 5, the primary on day 15. Across the CD4 and CD8 compartments, a small share of clonotypes was present in both. Primary-vaccination clones mostly resurfaced post-booster (about 95% CD4, more than 85% CD8).

TCR cDNA was made by 5'RACE template switching, adding a universal primer site and UMIs. MiXCR was run by TCRdb on the 5' RACE reads, yielding one entry per CDR3 protein. This sample yields about 300,000 distinct CDR3 sequences, of which around 3.9% are seen a single time; 20% to 25% belongs to the top ten. CDR1 is SGHTA and CDR2 is FQGNSA in the germline V gene. V gave up 4 bases and J gave up 3 bases; unmatched junction bases: 6. The CDR3 loop spans 15 amino acids. The source is a young man who received the YFV17D yellow fever vaccine. Sample: PBMCs, taken 5 days after the yellow fever booster vaccination. This chain connects TRBV7-2 to TRBJ1-2; the match to TRBD1 covers 9 bases. The CDR3 reads CASSSRDRDYYGYTF. The DNA of the CDR3 is TGTGCCAGCAGCTCCCGGGACAGGGATTACTATGGCTACACCTTC.